These 3 T cell receptor beta chains share one sample of origin, sequenced in a study of cytomegalovirus exposure and HLA in healthy donors. PCR amplification relied on 60 Vbeta primers (plus 13 Jbeta primers). Measured with immunoSEQ multiplex PCR; TCRdb has only the in-frame clones, and not every one. Of 160,000 or so clones listed, roughly 80% are singletons. Sequenced material: PBMCs. Source of these receptors: a woman between 50 and 59 years old in good health and CMV-seronegative.

V usage is TRBV30 and J usage is TRBJ2-5; D gene unclear. The germline V and J ends were trimmed by 2 bases and 1 base, with 8 bases remaining between them. Per the germline V gene, CDR1 is GTSNPN and CDR2 is SVGIG (reference sequence). There are 13 residues in the CDR3. The CDR3 protein is CAWSQEAQETQYF. In DNA, the CDR3 is TGTGCCTGGAGTCAGGAAGCCCAAGAGACCCAGTACTTC. Full variable domain (rest looked up from reference TRBV30 and TRBJ2-5): SQTIHQWPATLVQPVGSPLSLECTVEGTSNPNLYWYRQAAGRGLQLLFYSVGIGQISSEVPQNLSASRPQDRQFILSSKKLLLSDSGFYLCAWSQEAQETQYFGPGTRLLVL.

A single count supports this clone. V usage is TRBV6-4 and J usage is TRBJ2-3, with 7 bases identical to TRBD2. Trimming removed 2 bases from V and 1 base from J; junction bases left unmatched: 0. The CDR3 covers 14 residues. CDR1 MRHNA and CDR2 SNTAGT come from the germline V gene. The CDR3 coding sequence is TGTGCCAGCAGTGACACTAGCGGCACAGATACGCAGTATTTT. Residues: CASSDTSGTDTQYF.

This chain connects TRBV25-1 to TRBJ2-3, with TRBD1 as a possible D gene (6 bases). In germline, CDR1 is MGHDK, CDR2 SYGVNS. Trimming pared 8 bases from V and 2 bases from J, leaving 14 bases between. The CDR3 covers 14 residues. The CDR3 sequence: CASRRGFNTDTQYF. The CDR3 DNA follows: TGTGCCAGCCGTAGGGGGTTTAACACAGATACGCAGTATTTT.